This entry lists 20 T cell receptor beta chains sequenced from one sample in a study of blood T cell repertoires in COVID-19. Measured with immunoSEQ multiplex PCR; TCRdb has only the in-frame clones, and not every one. Of 350,000 to 550,000 clones in the sample, more than 85% are singletons; the top ten hold roughly 4%. Sequencing was performed on peripheral blood. All receptors come from a woman aged 25 to 39 with acute or convalescent COVID-19.

This chain joins TRBV5-1 and TRBJ2-3; TRBD2 agrees at 7 bases. Germline CDR1 is SGHRS and CDR2 is YFSETQ. The CDR3 is 15 residues long. With 2 bases clipped from V and 2 bases from J, the junction kept 5 bases outside the gene matches. The CDR3 reads CASSFGGIVTDTQYF. The CDR3 DNA is TGCGCCAGCAGCTTCGGGGGGATCGTCACAGATACGCAGTATTTT.

The rearrangement uses TRBV29-1 and TRBJ2-6; TRBD1 might be the D (6 bases). The CDR3 loop spans 16 amino acids. Trimming left V 4 bases short and J 2 bases short, with 15 bases between. Germline-derived CDR1 and CDR2 are SQVTM and ANQGSEA. In DNA, the CDR3 is TGCAGCGTTGGTGGGGGCGTGGGAGCTGGGGCCAACGTCCTGACTTTC. It yields the protein CSVGGGVGAGANVLTF.

The chain uses TRBV14 and TRBJ2-1; D unclear. V was trimmed by 1 base and J by 5 bases, leaving 15 bases between them. CDR1 SGHDN and CDR2 FVKESK come from the germline V gene. This CDR3 contains 16 residues. CDR3 in amino acids: CASSQVARARHNEQFF. The CDR3 region has the DNA TGTGCCAGCAGCCAAGTCGCGAGAGCGAGACACAATGAGCAGTTCTTC.

This clone was seen a few times. This specimen includes other DNA sequences encoding the same CDR3. The chain combines TRBV12-3 or TRBV12-4 with TRBJ1-6; no definite D call. This CDR3 is 13 amino acids long. Trimming cost V 3 bases and J 7 bases, with 7 bases left between them. The CDR3 here is CASSFTGNSPLHF. CDR3 DNA sequence: TGTGCCAGCAGTTTCACGGGGAATTCACCCCTCCACTTT.

In its sample, this clone was seen a few times. The CDR3 DNA sequence: TGTGCCAGCAGCTCCGGGGGGGTTAACACTGAAGCTTTCTTT. It translates to CASSSGGVNTEAFF. The chain links TRBV5-4 to TRBJ1-1, with TRBD1 as a possible D gene (5 bases). Trimming removed 3 bases at V and 2 bases at J, with 11 bases between. CDR1 and CDR2 from the germline V gene are SGHNT and YYREEE (reference sequence). The CDR3 runs 14 residues.

The chain couples TRBV29-1 to TRBJ1-1, with 10 bases fitting TRBD1. The CDR3 length is 16 residues. Germline CDR1 is SQVTM and CDR2 is ANQGSEA. V gave up 6 bases and J gave up 5 bases; unmatched junction bases: 15. The CDR3 protein is CSVQPAGTGVMTEAFF. The DNA of the CDR3 is TGCAGCGTCCAACCCGCCGGGACAGGGGTTATGACTGAAGCTTTCTTT.

This clone was counted between two and nine times. V is TRBV3-1 (or the pseudogene TRBV3-2) and J is TRBJ1-1; TRBD1 might be the D (6 bases). Germline V gives CDR1 LGHDT, CDR2 YNNKEL (reference sequence). Trimming took off 1 base at V and 10 bases at J, with 16 bases between the two ends. The length of the CDR3 is 14 residues. The CDR3 nucleotides read TGTGCCAGCAGCCAAGCGTATACACAGGGTTCAGCTTTCTTT. As protein: CASSQAYTQGSAFF.

The chain couples TRBV6-5 to TRBJ2-1; a possible D gene is TRBD2 (6 bases). The CDR3 runs 15 residues. V was clipped by 6 bases and J by 4 bases, with 16 bases between them. CDR1 is MNHEY and CDR2 is SVGAGI in the germline V gene. As DNA, the CDR3 is TGTGCCAGCAGCCAAGGAGGGTTGGGATACAATGAGCAGTTCTTC. Its translation is CASSQGGLGYNEQFF.

CDR3 in DNA: TGTGCCAGCAGTGTGACAGGGGGCACTGAAGCTTTCTTT. Amino acid sequence: CASSVTGGTEAFF. The rearrangement joins TRBV12-3 or TRBV12-4 to TRBJ1-1; 9 bases fit TRBD1. V gave up 5 bases and J gave up 4 bases; unmatched junction bases: 2. This CDR3 is 13 amino acids long.

This clone has a single count. This CDR3 is also generated by other DNA sequences in the sample. The chain employs TRBV5-6 and TRBJ2-7, with no clear D. The CDR3 is 12 residues long. The germline gives CDR1 SGHDT, CDR2 YYEEEE. V gave up 4 bases and J gave up 3 bases, with 8 bases separating them. The CDR3 sequence: CASSPGGYEQYF. CDR3 coding DNA: TGTGCCAGCAGCCCCGGTGGCTACGAGCAGTACTTC.

The rearrangement joins TRBV7-3 to TRBJ2-1; D perhaps matches TRBD1 (6 bases). The V end was cut by 2 bases, the J end by 0 bases, with 8 bases between. CDR3 length: 15 residues. Germline V CDR1 and CDR2: SGHTA, FQGTGA. CDR3 protein: CASSLGQNSYNEQFF. CDR3 in DNA: TGTGCCAGCAGCTTAGGACAGAACTCCTACAATGAGCAGTTCTTC.

The chain has TRBV5-1 and TRBJ2-1; tentatively, D is TRBD2 (7 bases). Germline loops: CDR1 SGHRS, CDR2 YFSETQ. Trimming shortened V by 5 bases and J by 4 bases, and 16 bases separated the two germline ends. The CDR3 is 15 residues long. The CDR3 sequence is CASSLEGGRYNEQFF. The CDR3 nucleotides are TGCGCCAGCAGTCTGGAGGGGGGGCGTTACAATGAGCAGTTCTTC. The complete variable domain, with remaining parts taken from reference TRBV5-1 and TRBJ2-1, reads KAGVTQTPRYLIKTRGQQVTLSCSPISGHRSVSWYQQTPGQGLQFLFEYFSETQRNKGNFPGRFSGRQFSNSRSEMNVSTLELGDSALYLCASSLEGGRYNEQFFGPGTRLTVL.

The chain uses TRBV7-8 and TRBJ2-7, with 10 positions matching TRBD2. The CDR3 loop spans 16 amino acids. CDR1 and CDR2 (germline): SGHVS, FQNEAQ. V gave up 3 bases and J gave up 9 bases; unmatched junction bases: 14. CDR3 sequence (DNA): TGTGCCAGCAGCTTGGCCGGACTAGCGGATCGAGTCGGGCAGTACTTC. Amino acids: CASSLAGLADRVGQYF.

The chain links TRBV10-2 to TRBJ1-1; no firm D call. Deletions cut 8 bases from V and 0 bases from J, with 13 bases between. Germline V gives CDR1 WSHSY, CDR2 SAAADI. The CDR3 runs 14 residues. The CDR3 loop reads CASGLQRMNTEAFF. DNA of the CDR3: TGCGCCAGCGGCTTACAGAGAATGAACACTGAAGCTTTCTTT.

The chain joins TRBV30 to TRBJ2-1; D perhaps matches TRBD2 (6 bases). This CDR3 is built from 19 residues. With 0 bases removed from V and 3 bases from J, the gap between germline ends came to 24 bases. Per germline, CDR1 GTSNPN and CDR2 SVGIG (reference sequence). CDR3 in amino acids: CAWSVRGRDSAGHYNEQFF. The CDR3 nucleotides read TGTGCCTGGAGTGTACGGGGCAGGGACTCGGCGGGGCACTACAATGAGCAGTTCTTC.

The V call is TRBV13, the J call TRBJ2-7; D might be TRBD2 (6 bases). Germline CDR1 is PRHDT and CDR2 is FYEKMQ (reference sequence). V shed 0 bases and J shed 3 bases, with 9 bases lying between them. CDR3 length: 14 residues. CDR3 sequence: CASSLGLSGYEQYF. The CDR3 DNA reads as TGTGCCAGCAGCTTAGGGCTTAGCGGCTACGAGCAGTACTTC.

V gene TRBV7-9 combines with J gene TRBJ2-7; D is ambiguous. Trimming left V 4 bases short and J 0 bases short, with 10 bases between. The germline V gene encodes CDR1 SEHNR and CDR2 FQNEAQ (reference sequence). The CDR3 covers 14 residues. In DNA, the CDR3 is TGTGCCAGCAGCTCAACGCCCTACTCCTACGAGCAGTACTTC. Protein sequence: CASSSTPYSYEQYF.

This clone was found once. The rearrangement joins TRBV5-5 to TRBJ1-2, with 9 bases aligning to TRBD1. This CDR3 has 15 residues. CDR1 SGHKS and CDR2 YYEKEE come from the germline V gene (reference sequence). V lost 3 bases to trimming and J lost 8 bases; unmatched junction nucleotides: 11. The CDR3 DNA follows: TGTGCCAGCAGCTCCCGACAGGGGGGTGTGCAGGGCTACACCTTC. This sequence encodes CASSSRQGGVQGYTF.

This rearrangement joins TRBV28 to TRBJ2-7, with a possible D match to TRBD2 (5 bases). The ends were cut back, 3 bases at V and 1 base at J, with 13 bases in the middle. This CDR3 has 15 amino acids. Germline lookup yields CDR1 MDHEN and CDR2 SYDVKM. The CDR3 loop reads CASSFQDGGSYEQYF. The CDR3 DNA follows: TGTGCCAGCAGTTTCCAGGACGGAGGTTCCTACGAGCAGTACTTC. Full variable domain (outside the CDR3, taken from reference TRBV28 and TRBJ2-7): DVKVTQSSRYLVKRTGEKVFLECVQDMDHENMFWYRQDPGLGLRLIYFSYDVKMKEKGDIPEGYSVSREKKERFSLILESASTNQTSMYLCASSFQDGGSYEQYFGPGTRLTVT.

The rearrangement links TRBV6-5 to TRBJ2-3; tentative D call: TRBD2 (5 bases). The CDR3 totals 13 residues. CDR1 and CDR2 (germline): MNHEY, SVGAGI. Trimming cost V 4 bases and J 6 bases, with 11 bases left between them. The CDR3: CASSLRDEDTQYF. Here the CDR3 DNA reads TGTGCCAGCAGTTTGAGGGATGAGGATACGCAGTATTTT.